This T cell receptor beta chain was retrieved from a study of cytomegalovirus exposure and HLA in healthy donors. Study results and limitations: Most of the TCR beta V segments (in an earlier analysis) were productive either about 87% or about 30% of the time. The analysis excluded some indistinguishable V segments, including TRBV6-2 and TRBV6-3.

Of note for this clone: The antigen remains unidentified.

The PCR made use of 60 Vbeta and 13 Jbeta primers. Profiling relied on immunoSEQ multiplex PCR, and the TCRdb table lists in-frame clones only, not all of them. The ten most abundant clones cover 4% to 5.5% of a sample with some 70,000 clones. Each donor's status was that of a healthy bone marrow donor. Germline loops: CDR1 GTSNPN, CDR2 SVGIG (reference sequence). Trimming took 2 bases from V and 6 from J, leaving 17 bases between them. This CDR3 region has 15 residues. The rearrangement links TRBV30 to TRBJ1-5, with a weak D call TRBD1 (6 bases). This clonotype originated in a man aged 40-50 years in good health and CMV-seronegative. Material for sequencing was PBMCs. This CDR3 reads CAWSPMDSWVQPQHF. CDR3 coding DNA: TGTGCCTGGAGTCCGATGGACAGTTGGGTTCAGCCCCAGCATTTT.